This T cell receptor beta chain stems from a study of blood T cell repertoires in COVID-19. Assignment of participants to cohorts was predicated upon participant-reported clinical history. How the authors handled the data: By means of reference gene primer amplification, nucleated cell counts were estimated. Clones were read by immunoSEQ multiplex PCR, and TCRdb kept only the in-frame ones, dropping some. V, J and clone size are those of that table, while D and trimming were read from the DNA. The table records approximately 300,000 clones, 65% to 90% of them present only once. Per germline, CDR1 SGHVS and CDR2 FQNEAQ. V was shortened by 0 bases and J by 3 bases, with 9 bases between the two germline ends. The CDR3 loop spans 14 amino acids.

The material sequenced was PBMCs or T cells enriched from blood (not recorded which). This sequence was found in a woman younger than 30 who had recovered from COVID-19. The chain is built from TRBV7-8 and TRBJ2-7; perhaps TRBD2 as D (6 bases). As DNA, the CDR3 is TGTGCCAGCAGCTTAGCGGGAGGAATCTACGAGCAGTACTTC. Protein sequence: CASSLAGGIYEQYF.